This T cell receptor beta chain was observed in a study of T-cell memory formation after mild COVID-19 (dated by TCRdb to the early 2020s). About the full investigation: TCR sequence clusters from the two donors were found to be largely donor specific. In a couple of donors, T-cell clones that expanded and contracted after mild COVID-19 were followed by sequencing TCRalpha and TCRbeta repertoires longitudinally. Two young, previously healthy adult volunteers, one female and one male, were included in the cohort.

The sequencer was an Illumina NovaSeq 6000. TCRalpha and TCRbeta cDNA libraries were constructed by 5'RACE with constant-segment primers, with sample barcodes and unique molecular identifiers being introduced. RNA was extracted from every sample with Trizol reagent. Amplification of the libraries took two PCR steps, and the second step added a second sample barcode plus Illumina TruSeq adapters. Sequencing of libraries was performed on an Illumina NovaSeq with 2 x 150 bp paired-end reads. From the authors' description of their analysis: With migec v1.2.7, reads were demultiplexed and then collapsed into UMI-guided consensus sequences. Using mixcr v2.1.11, the UMI consensuses were aligned to TRA and TRB V and J templates and assembled into clonotypes. Clonotypes were classified as expanded or contracted when called significant by both edgeR and NoisET, with noise models trained on biological replicates. edgeR calls used a false discovery rate-adjusted p below 0.01 and a log2 fold-change threshold of 1. As an exploratory analysis of dynamics, PCA with hierarchical clustering was applied to max-normalized trajectories of the 1000 most abundant clonotypes. The CD4 or CD8 phenotype of responding clones was assigned using the separately sequenced CD4+ and CD8+ repertoires. Clones were called with MiXCR by TCRdb after fastp trimmed the public reads at Q25, and only in-frame beta chains were retained. Each entry merges the rows of one CDR3 protein and shows their most common DNA and genes. The V and J calls were not made by the authors but by TCRdb's processing. This sample holds some 180,000 distinct CDR3 sequences; roughly 13% were observed only once. The biggest ten clones account for 2.5% to 4% of the sample.

This clonotype turned up a few times. Its cognate antigen has yet to be identified. The record has no base qualities; no much larger clone is one base away. PBMCs were isolated by Ficoll-Paque density gradient centrifugation. Overall results and qualifications from the work: Only a couple of mild cases were covered in the study, and larger cohorts including severe cases with pre-infection samples were considered necessary. Contracting CD4+ clones were found mainly in CM and EM memory subsets, while CD8+ clones were enriched in EMRA. The detection of some responding clones in pre-infection memory suggests that pre-existing cross-reactive memory T cells joined the SARS-CoV-2 response. Clones contracting from day 15 to 85 had balanced CD4/CD8 phenotypes, while a second wave expanding from day 15 to 37 was biased towards CD4+. The second-wave clones that peaked on day 37 were not confirmed to be SARS-CoV-2 specific.

The sample comprised PBMCs or a T cell subset sorted from them (not recorded which). The origin of this receptor is a man aged 18 to 29 who had mild COVID-19 (a few samples of this study predate the infection). The sample titles of this study are shuffled in the database, so cell type and time point are left out; the donor was told from shared clones.

The DNA sequence is TGTGCCAGCTCACTGCAGGCAGCCCCCGGGGAGCTGTTTTTT. The encoded protein is CASSLQAAPGELFF. Here the chain combines TRBV18 and TRBJ2-2; the D gene assignment is ambiguous. The CDR3 has 14 amino acids, counting the end cysteine and phenylalanine. Only CDR3 DNA remains: 42 bases, in frame from the first base. From a lookup of the germline V gene, CDR1 and CDR2 are KGHSH and LQKENI. Between the V and J ends, shortened by 4 bases and 6 bases respectively, the junction contains 12 bases.